The 22 T cell receptor beta chains below were found in one sample sequenced in a study of pediatric ulcerative colitis. The rectum was sampled with one to two pinch biopsies at colonoscopy. Sequencing was performed with immunoSEQ multiplex PCR; in TCRdb, only in-frame clones are kept and a portion is missing. The repertoire holds 30,000 to 35,000 clones, with approximately 78% as singletons. The sample was gut tissue. All receptors derive from a boy younger than 18 with mild ulcerative colitis.

The genes are TRBV11-3 and TRBJ2-7, with 8 bases lining up with TRBD1. Germline V gene lookup returns CDR1 SGHNT and CDR2 YENEEA. The CDR3 contains 14 residues. Trimming removed 5 bases from V and 2 bases from J; junction bases left unmatched: 5. The CDR3 reads CASSPWTGPYEQYF. The CDR3 nucleotides read TGTGCCAGCAGCCCCTGGACAGGGCCCTACGAGCAGTACTTC. Complete variable domain (other parts from reference TRBV11-3 and TRBJ2-7): EAGVVQSPRYKIIEKKQPVAFWCNPISGHNTLYWYLQNLGQGPELLIRYENEEAVDDSQLPKDRFSAERLKGVDSTLKIQPAELGDSAVYLCASSPWTGPYEQYFGPGTRLTVT.

This chain uses TRBV4-1 with TRBJ1-6; 10 bases agree with TRBD1. The germline CDR1 and CDR2 sequences are MGHRA and YSYEKL. This CDR3 spans 17 amino acids. The ends lost 4 bases at V and 10 bases at J; junction bases unmatched: 13. The CDR3 DNA reads TGCGCCAGCAGCCTATACTCCGGGACAGGGGAAGGGTCACCCCTCCACTTT. It yields the protein CASSLYSGTGEGSPLHF.

The V and J genes are TRBV2 and TRBJ2-5, with 15 bases that match TRBD2. Germline loops: CDR1 SNHLY, CDR2 FYNNEI. This CDR3 is built from 15 residues. V lost 5 bases, J lost 5 bases, and 3 bases stayed unmatched. CDR3 bases: TGTGCCAGCAGTAGGACTAGCGGGGGGGCTGAGACCCAGTACTTC. It codes for CASSRTSGGAETQYF.

V and J are TRBV19 and TRBJ2-1; D gene uncertain. V lost 7 bases and J lost 4, with 11 bases in between. The CDR3 has 13 amino acids. Germline V gives CDR1 LNHDA, CDR2 SQIVND (reference sequence). The CDR3, as DNA: TGTGCCAGTACTAAGGGCCCATACAATGAGCAGTTCTTC. Encoded protein: CASTKGPYNEQFF. Supplemented by reference TRBV19 and TRBJ2-1, the full variable domain reads DGGITQSPKYLFRKEGQNVTLSCEQNLNHDAMYWYRQDPGQGLRLIYYSQIVNDFQKGDIAEGYSVSREKKESFPLTVTSAQKNPTAFYLCASTKGPYNEQFFGPGTRLTVL.

This chain uses TRBV6-5 with TRBJ2-1; weak D call: TRBD2 (7 bases). The CDR3 consists of 12 residues. Germline loops: CDR1 MNHEY, CDR2 SVGAGI. V was clipped by 2 bases and J by 12 bases, with 11 bases between them. The CDR3 DNA reads as TGTGCCAGCAGTTACGGGGGGGCTCGGCAGTTCTTC. Translation: CASSYGGARQFF.

This clone has a handful of counts. The chain couples TRBV2 to TRBJ1-4; 10 bases match TRBD1. V lost 10 bases to trimming and J lost 6 bases; unmatched junction nucleotides: 11. The CDR3 sequence is 15 residues long. Germline CDR1 and CDR2: SNHLY and FYNNEI. The CDR3, as DNA: TGTGCCATCCCTGTTCCCGGGACAGGGGATGAAAAACTGTTTTTT. Its translation is CAIPVPGTGDEKLFF.

This chain joins TRBV5-4 and TRBJ2-2; possible D gene TRBD2, 6 bases. V was shortened by 2 bases and J by 5 bases, with 13 bases between the two germline ends. The CDR3 length is 15 residues. Looked up from germline, CDR1 is SGHNT and CDR2 is YYREEE (reference sequence). CDR3 in amino acids: CASSFFGGETGELFF. The CDR3 nucleotides read TGTGCCAGCAGCTTTTTCGGGGGAGAGACCGGGGAGCTGTTTTTT.

The chain carries TRBV6-5 and TRBJ2-1; D uncertain. The CDR3 runs to 15 residues. Trimming pared 7 bases from V and 1 base from J, leaving 14 bases between. CDR1 MNHEY and CDR2 SVGAGI come from the germline V gene. The CDR3 region is CASTHRWGSYNEQFF. The CDR3 nucleotides read TGTGCCAGCACCCACCGGTGGGGATCCTACAATGAGCAGTTCTTC.

This rearrangement joins TRBV7-8 to TRBJ1-2, with D hard to call. The CDR3 has 16 amino acids. Trimming shortened V by 2 bases and J by 2 bases, and 15 bases separated the two germline ends. CDR1 is SGHVS and CDR2 is FQNEAQ in the germline V gene. The DNA of the CDR3 is TGTGCCAGCAGCTTACCGTTCGGCCGACTCAACTATGGCTACACCTTC. This encodes CASSLPFGRLNYGYTF. The full variable domain, with the rest looked up from reference TRBV7-8 and TRBJ1-2, is GAGVSQSPRYKVAKRGQDVALRCDPISGHVSLFWYQQALGQGPEFLTYFQNEAQLDKSGLPSDRFFAERPEGSVSTLKIQRTQQEDSAVYLCASSLPFGRLNYGYTFGSGTRLTVV.

This chain connects TRBV5-1 to TRBJ1-5; 8 bases are a match to TRBD1. V trimming: 0 bases; J trimming: 7 bases; junction bases outside the gene matches: 3. Germline V gene lookup returns CDR1 SGHRS and CDR2 YFSETQ. The CDR3 has 14 amino acids. The CDR3 sequence: CASSLGTGGQPQHF. The CDR3 region has the DNA TGCGCCAGCAGCTTGGGCACAGGGGGGCAGCCCCAGCATTTT.

The V call is TRBV7-3, the J call TRBJ1-1, with D unclear. CDR1 and CDR2 from the germline V gene are SGHTA and FQGTGA. The CDR3 is made up of 14 amino acids. V dropped 2 bases and J dropped 10 bases, with 17 bases sitting between them. The CDR3 loop is CASSLVRMEDGAFF. CDR3 DNA: TGTGCCAGCAGCTTAGTGCGCATGGAGGACGGAGCTTTCTTT.

This chain joins TRBV5-1 and TRBJ2-3; D remains ambiguous. Looked up from germline, CDR1 is SGHRS and CDR2 is YFSETQ. The V end was cut by 4 bases, the J end by 5 bases, with 17 bases between. There are 15 residues in the CDR3. For the CDR3, the DNA is TGCGCCAGCAGCACCGGACGGGTGGGAAAAGATACGCAGTATTTT. Residues: CASSTGRVGKDTQYF.

The V and J genes are TRBV5-1 and TRBJ2-1; D call uncertain. The CDR3 runs to 14 residues. V was trimmed by 1 base and J by 2 bases, leaving 7 bases between them. CDR1 is SGHRS and CDR2 is YFSETQ in the germline V gene. CDR3 loop: CASSLFGPYNEQFF. The CDR3, as DNA: TGCGCCAGCAGCTTGTTTGGCCCCTACAATGAGCAGTTCTTC.

This clone has just a few counts. The rearrangement joins TRBV9 to TRBJ2-1, with 9 bases lining up with TRBD2. Germline CDR1 and CDR2: SGDLS and YYNGEE. The trim removed 3 bases at V and 3 bases at J, leaving 4 bases unmatched. The CDR3 consists of 15 residues. CDR3 sequence (DNA): TGTGCCAGCAGCGCGGGGACTAGCCTCTACAATGAGCAGTTCTTC. Amino acids: CASSAGTSLYNEQFF.

The rearrangement links TRBV5-8 to TRBJ2-4, with TRBD1 matching over 12 bases. Germline values: CDR1 SGHTS, CDR2 YDEGEE. This CDR3 spans 13 amino acids. Trimming cost V 3 bases and J 15 bases; bases outside gene matches: 7. Written as DNA, the CDR3 is TGTGCCAGCAGCTGGACCGGGACAGGGGGCATGTACTTC. Translating it yields CASSWTGTGGMYF.

The chain has TRBV19 and TRBJ1-2; D is undetermined. V was shortened by 0 bases and J by 1 base, with 12 bases between the two germline ends. The germline V gene has CDR1 LNHDA and CDR2 SQIVND (reference sequence). CDR3 length: 16 amino acids. The CDR3 sequence is CASSIEEAVGNYGYTF. The CDR3, as DNA: TGTGCCAGTAGTATAGAAGAGGCGGTGGGTAACTATGGCTACACCTTC.

This clone has just a few counts. The rearrangement uses TRBV29-1 and TRBJ2-5; no clear D gene. From germline, CDR1 is SQVTM and CDR2 ANQGSEA. Trimming stripped 4 bases from V and 5 bases from J, with 11 bases between. The CDR3 length is 12 residues. The CDR3 protein is CSVGKVGETQYF. CDR3 in DNA: TGCAGCGTTGGCAAGGTGGGGGAGACCCAGTACTTC.

The V call is TRBV19, the J call TRBJ1-1, with 8 bases matching TRBD1. This CDR3 comprises 17 residues. CDR1 LNHDA and CDR2 SQIVND come from the germline V gene (reference sequence). Trimming removed 4 bases from V and 0 bases from J; junction bases left unmatched: 10. CDR3 protein: CASSNSVRQGMNTEAFF. The CDR3 region has the DNA TGTGCCAGTAGTAATTCGGTTAGACAGGGGATGAACACTGAAGCTTTCTTT.

The count of this clone is one. The chain employs TRBV5-1 and TRBJ1-2; 8 bases match TRBD1. The CDR3 loop spans 15 amino acids. Germline CDR1 and CDR2: SGHRS and YFSETQ. J was trimmed by 7 bases and V by 1 base; bases with no gene match: 9. The CDR3: CASSLQGRGQSGYTF. As DNA, the CDR3 is TGCGCCAGCAGCTTGCAAGGCAGGGGGCAGAGTGGCTACACCTTC.

This clone is a singleton in its sample. V is TRBV5-6 and J is TRBJ2-5; 7 nucleotides agree with TRBD1. Germline trimming cut 4 bases from V and 9 bases from J; bases unmatched to any gene: 9. CDR3 length equals 13 residues. CDR1 is SGHDT, CDR2 YYEEEE, per germline. CDR3 coding DNA: TGTGCCAGCAGCCTACAGGGGCCCGGGGCCCAGTACTTC. As protein: CASSLQGPGAQYF.

The chain couples TRBV7-9 to TRBJ2-2; TRBD2 agrees at 10 bases. The CDR3 consists of 16 residues. The germline gives CDR1 SEHNR, CDR2 FQNEAQ (reference sequence). Trimming at V came to 2 bases and at J to 6 bases, leaving 6 bases not matched to a gene. The CDR3 DNA reads TGTGCCAGCAGCTTAACCCCAGCGGGGGGGCCCGGGGAGCTGTTTTTT. Encoded protein: CASSLTPAGGPGELFF.

CDR3 region: CASSLGRGMDNEKLFF. DNA for the CDR3: TGCGCCAGCAGCTTGGGCAGGGGCATGGATAATGAAAAACTGTTTTTT. The V and J genes are TRBV5-1 and TRBJ1-4, with D tentatively TRBD1 (6 bases). This CDR3 contains 16 residues. With 0 bases removed from V and 4 bases from J, the gap between germline ends came to 13 bases. Per germline, CDR1 SGHRS and CDR2 YFSETQ.